The clone carrying this T cell receptor beta chain was seen only once. Its antigen remains unknown. The data are from a study of blood T cells in healthy people across ages. Points from the study as a whole: The authors considered diversity estimates from one million T cells to be underestimates. Significant beta diversity loss was already apparent by age roughly 40, declining roughly linearly.

Primers used in a second PCR of about 6 to 11 cycles were a sample-barcoded 5' primer and a J-beta primer mix. TCRdb redid the calling of the 5' RACE reads with MiXCR, one entry per CDR3 protein. This table holds 850,000 to 950,000 distinct CDR3 sequences, around 26% found once. The CDR3 runs 15 residues. The V end lost 3 bases, the J end lost 2 bases, and 14 bases lay between the germline ends. The chain uses TRBV12-3 or TRBV12-4 and TRBJ2-7; D gene ambiguous. The sequenced sample was blood. The source of this sequence is a woman aged 80 or older in good health. The CDR3 loop is CASSLKRVLPYEQYF. The CDR3 bases are TGTGCCAGCAGTTTGAAACGCGTCCTTCCCTACGAGCAGTACTTC.